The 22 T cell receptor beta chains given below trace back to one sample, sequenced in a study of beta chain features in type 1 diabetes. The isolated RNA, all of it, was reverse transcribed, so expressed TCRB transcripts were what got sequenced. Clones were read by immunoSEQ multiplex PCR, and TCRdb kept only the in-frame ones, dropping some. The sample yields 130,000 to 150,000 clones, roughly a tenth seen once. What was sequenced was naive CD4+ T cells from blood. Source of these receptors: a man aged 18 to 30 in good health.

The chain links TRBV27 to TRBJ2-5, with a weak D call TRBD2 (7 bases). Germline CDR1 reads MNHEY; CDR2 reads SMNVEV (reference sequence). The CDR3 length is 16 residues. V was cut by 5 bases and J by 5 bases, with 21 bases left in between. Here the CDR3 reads CASSQPRGGAWETQYF. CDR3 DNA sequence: TGTGCCAGCAGTCAGCCCCGAGGGGGGGCATGGGAGACCCAGTACTTC.

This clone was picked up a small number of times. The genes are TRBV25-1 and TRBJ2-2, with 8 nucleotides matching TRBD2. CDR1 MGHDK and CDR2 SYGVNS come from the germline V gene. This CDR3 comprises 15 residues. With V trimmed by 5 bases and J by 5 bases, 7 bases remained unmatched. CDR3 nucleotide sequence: TGTGCCAGCAGTACCCCGGTAGCGGGAACCGGGGAGCTGTTTTTT. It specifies CASSTPVAGTGELFF.

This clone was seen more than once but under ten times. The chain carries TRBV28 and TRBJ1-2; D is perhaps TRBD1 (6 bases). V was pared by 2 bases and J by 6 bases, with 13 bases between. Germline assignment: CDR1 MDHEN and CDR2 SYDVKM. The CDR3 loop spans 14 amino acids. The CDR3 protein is CASSLQTGIDGYTF. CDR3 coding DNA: TGTGCCAGCAGTTTACAAACAGGGATAGATGGCTACACCTTC.

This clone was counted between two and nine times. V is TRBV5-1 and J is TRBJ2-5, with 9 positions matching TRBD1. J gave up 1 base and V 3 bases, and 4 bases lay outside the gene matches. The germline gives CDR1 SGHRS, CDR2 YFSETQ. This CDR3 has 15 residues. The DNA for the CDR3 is TGCGCCAGCAGCTGGGGACAGGGAGTCCAAGAGACCCAGTACTTC. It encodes CASSWGQGVQETQYF.

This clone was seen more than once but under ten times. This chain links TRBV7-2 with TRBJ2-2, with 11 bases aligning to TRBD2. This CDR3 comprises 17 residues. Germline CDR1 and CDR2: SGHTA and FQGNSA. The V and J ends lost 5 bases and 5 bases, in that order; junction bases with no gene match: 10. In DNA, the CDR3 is TGTGCCAGCAGCCCCCATAGCGGGGGGGCTGGGACCGGGGAGCTGTTTTTT. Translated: CASSPHSGGAGTGELFF. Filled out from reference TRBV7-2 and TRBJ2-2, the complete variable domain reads GAGVSQSPSNKVTEKGKDVELRCDPISGHTALYWYRQSLGQGLEFLIYFQGNSAPDKSGLPSDRFSAERTGGSVSTLTIQRTQQEDSAVYLCASSPHSGGAGTGELFFGEGSRLTVL.

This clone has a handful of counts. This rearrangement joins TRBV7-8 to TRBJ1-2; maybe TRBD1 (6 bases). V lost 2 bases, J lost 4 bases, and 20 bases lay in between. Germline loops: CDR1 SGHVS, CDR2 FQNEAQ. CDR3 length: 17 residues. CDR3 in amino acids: CASSLRESDRSTYGYTF. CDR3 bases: TGTGCCAGCAGCTTAAGAGAATCCGACAGGTCGACCTATGGCTACACCTTC.

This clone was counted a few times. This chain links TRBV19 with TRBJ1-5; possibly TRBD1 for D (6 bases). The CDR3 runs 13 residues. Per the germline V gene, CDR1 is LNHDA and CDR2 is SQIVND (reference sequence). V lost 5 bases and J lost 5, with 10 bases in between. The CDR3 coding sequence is TGTGCCAGTAGTCTGGGGGCTGATCAGCCCCAGCATTTT. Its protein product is CASSLGADQPQHF. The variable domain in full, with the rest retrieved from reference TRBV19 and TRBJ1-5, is DGGITQSPKYLFRKEGQNVTLSCEQNLNHDAMYWYRQDPGQGLRLIYYSQIVNDFQKGDIAEGYSVSREKKESFPLTVTSAQKNPTAFYLCASSLGADQPQHFGDGTRLSIL.

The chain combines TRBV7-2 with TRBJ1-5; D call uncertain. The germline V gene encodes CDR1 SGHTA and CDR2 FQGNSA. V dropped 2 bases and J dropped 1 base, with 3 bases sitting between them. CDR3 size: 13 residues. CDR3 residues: CASSLLSNQPQHF. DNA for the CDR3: TGTGCCAGCAGCTTACTCAGCAATCAGCCCCAGCATTTT. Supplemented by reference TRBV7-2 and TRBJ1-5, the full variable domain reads GAGVSQSPSNKVTEKGKDVELRCDPISGHTALYWYRQSLGQGLEFLIYFQGNSAPDKSGLPSDRFSAERTGGSVSTLTIQRTQQEDSAVYLCASSLLSNQPQHFGDGTRLSIL.

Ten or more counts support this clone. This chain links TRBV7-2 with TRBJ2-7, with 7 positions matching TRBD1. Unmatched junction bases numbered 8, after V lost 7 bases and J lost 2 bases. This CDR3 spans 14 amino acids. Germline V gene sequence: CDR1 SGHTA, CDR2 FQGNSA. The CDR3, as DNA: TGTGCCAGCACCGTAGGGGGCGGTCCCTACGAGCAGTACTTC. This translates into CASTVGGGPYEQYF.

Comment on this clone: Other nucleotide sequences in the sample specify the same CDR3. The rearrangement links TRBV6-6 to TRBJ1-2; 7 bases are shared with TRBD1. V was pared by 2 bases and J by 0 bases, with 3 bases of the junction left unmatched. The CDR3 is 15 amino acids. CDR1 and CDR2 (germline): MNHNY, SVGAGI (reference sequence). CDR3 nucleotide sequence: TGTGCCAGCAGTTACGGGCAGGGGGCTAACTATGGCTACACCTTC. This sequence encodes CASSYGQGANYGYTF.

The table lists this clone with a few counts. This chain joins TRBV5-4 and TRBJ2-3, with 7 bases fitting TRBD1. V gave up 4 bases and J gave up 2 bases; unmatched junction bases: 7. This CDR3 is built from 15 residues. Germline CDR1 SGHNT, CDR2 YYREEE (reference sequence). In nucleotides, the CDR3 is TGTGCCAGCAGCGTCCGGGACAGTCTCACAGATACGCAGTATTTT. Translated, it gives CASSVRDSLTDTQYF.

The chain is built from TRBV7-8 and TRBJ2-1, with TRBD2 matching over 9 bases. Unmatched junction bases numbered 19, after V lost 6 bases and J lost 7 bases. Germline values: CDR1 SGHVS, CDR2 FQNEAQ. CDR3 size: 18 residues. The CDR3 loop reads CASSQRASGGSRLNEQFF. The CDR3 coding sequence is TGTGCCAGCAGTCAGAGAGCGAGCGGGGGGTCCCGGCTGAATGAGCAGTTCTTC.

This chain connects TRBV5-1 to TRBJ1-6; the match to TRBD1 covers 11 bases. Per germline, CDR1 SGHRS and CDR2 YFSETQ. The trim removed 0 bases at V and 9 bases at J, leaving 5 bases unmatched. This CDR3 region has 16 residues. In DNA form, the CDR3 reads TGCGCCAGCAGCTTGGCCCCGGGACAGGGGGGTTCACCCCTCCACTTT. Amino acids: CASSLAPGQGGSPLHF.

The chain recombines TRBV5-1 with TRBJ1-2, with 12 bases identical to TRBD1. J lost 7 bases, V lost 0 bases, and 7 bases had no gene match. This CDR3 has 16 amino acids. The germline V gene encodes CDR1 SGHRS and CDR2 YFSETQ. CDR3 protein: CASSLVGQGAQSGYTF. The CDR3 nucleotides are TGCGCCAGCAGCTTGGTGGGACAGGGGGCGCAAAGTGGCTACACCTTC.

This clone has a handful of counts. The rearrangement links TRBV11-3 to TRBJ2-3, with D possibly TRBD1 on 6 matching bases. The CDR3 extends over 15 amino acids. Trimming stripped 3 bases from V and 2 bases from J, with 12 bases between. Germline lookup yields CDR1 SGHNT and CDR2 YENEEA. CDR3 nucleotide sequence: TGTGCCAGCAGCTTCCAGGGGACCCCCACAGATACGCAGTATTTT. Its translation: CASSFQGTPTDTQYF. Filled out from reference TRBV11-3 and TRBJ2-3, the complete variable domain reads EAGVVQSPRYKIIEKKQPVAFWCNPISGHNTLYWYLQNLGQGPELLIRYENEEAVDDSQLPKDRFSAERLKGVDSTLKIQPAELGDSAVYLCASSFQGTPTDTQYFGPGTRLTVL.

CDR3 protein: CASSPHGGSTSYEQYF. CDR3 DNA sequence: TGTGCCAGTAGTCCCCATGGGGGCAGTACCTCCTACGAGCAGTACTTC. The V and J genes are TRBV19 and TRBJ2-7; a weak D match, TRBD1 (6 bases). The ends were cut back, 5 bases at V and 0 bases at J, with 17 bases in the middle. The CDR3 contains 16 residues. Germline CDR1 is LNHDA and CDR2 is SQIVND (reference sequence).

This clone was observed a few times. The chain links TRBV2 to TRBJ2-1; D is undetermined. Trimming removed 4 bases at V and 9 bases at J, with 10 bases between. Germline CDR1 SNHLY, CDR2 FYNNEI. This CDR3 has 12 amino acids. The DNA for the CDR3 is TGTGCCAGCAGTGTTTACCTAGTTGAGCAGTTCTTC. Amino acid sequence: CASSVYLVEQFF.

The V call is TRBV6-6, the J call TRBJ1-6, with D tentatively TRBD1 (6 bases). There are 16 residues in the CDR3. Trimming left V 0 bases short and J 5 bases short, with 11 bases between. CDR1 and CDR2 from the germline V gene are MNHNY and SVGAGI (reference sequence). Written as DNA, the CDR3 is TGTGCCAGCAGTTACTCAGGGAGGGGGGATAATTCACCCCTCCACTTT. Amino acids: CASSYSGRGDNSPLHF.

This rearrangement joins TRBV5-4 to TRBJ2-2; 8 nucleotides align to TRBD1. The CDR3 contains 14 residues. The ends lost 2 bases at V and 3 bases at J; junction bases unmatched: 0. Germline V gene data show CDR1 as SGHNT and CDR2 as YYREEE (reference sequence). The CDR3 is CASSLQGDTGELFF. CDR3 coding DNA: TGTGCCAGCAGCTTACAGGGGGACACCGGGGAGCTGTTTTTT.

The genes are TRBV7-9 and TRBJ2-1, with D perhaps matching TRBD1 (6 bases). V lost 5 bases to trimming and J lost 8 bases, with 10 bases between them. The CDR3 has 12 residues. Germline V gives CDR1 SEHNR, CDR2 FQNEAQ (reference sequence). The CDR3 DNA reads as TGTGCCAGCAGCAATCAGGGGTATGAGCAGTTCTTC. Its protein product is CASSNQGYEQFF.

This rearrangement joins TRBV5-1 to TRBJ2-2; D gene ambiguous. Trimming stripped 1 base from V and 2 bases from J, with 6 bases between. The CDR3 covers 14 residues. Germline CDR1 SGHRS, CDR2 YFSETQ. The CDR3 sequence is CASSLSPNTGELFF. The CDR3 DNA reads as TGCGCCAGCAGCTTGAGCCCTAACACCGGGGAGCTGTTTTTT.

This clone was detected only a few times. CDR3 bases: TGCGCCAGCAGCCAAGTTTTCCGGGGTTACAATGAGCAGTTCTTC. It is translated as CASSQVFRGYNEQFF. The chain carries TRBV4-3 and TRBJ2-1; a weak D match, TRBD2 (5 bases). This CDR3 is built from 15 residues. Per the germline V gene, CDR1 is LGHNA and CDR2 is YSLEER. V lost 1 base and J lost 4, with 11 bases in between.